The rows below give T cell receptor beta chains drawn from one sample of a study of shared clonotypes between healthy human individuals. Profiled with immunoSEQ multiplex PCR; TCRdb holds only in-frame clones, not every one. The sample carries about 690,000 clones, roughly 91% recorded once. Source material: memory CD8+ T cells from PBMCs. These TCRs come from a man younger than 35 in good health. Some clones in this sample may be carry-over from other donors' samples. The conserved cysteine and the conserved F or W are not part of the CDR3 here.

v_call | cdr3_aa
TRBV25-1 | ASSEPREEGYSYEQY
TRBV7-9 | ASSFEYRTDKVNTIY
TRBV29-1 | SAPLDSYGYT
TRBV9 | ASSVDLKGQGYGYT
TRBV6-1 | ASRYLGGYT
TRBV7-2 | ASSLFGGRDLNYNEQF
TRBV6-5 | ASSDRGGHEQY
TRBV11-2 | ASSEGWGSYEQY
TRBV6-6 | ASSPLQVNTEAF
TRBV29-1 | SVEDQGRSYGYT
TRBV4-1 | ASSQSRAEQF
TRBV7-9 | ASSFKRGTHHYEQY
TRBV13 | ASSSPVGRRETQY
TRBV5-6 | ASKSRPNTEAF
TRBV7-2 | ASSLAQKLYGYT
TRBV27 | ASSLFGRQGNQPQH
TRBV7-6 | ASSLDRGLRNEQF
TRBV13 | ASSLGQFNYGYT
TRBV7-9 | ASSSSRGGSYEQY